The source of this T cell receptor (beta chain) is a study of T cells after yellow fever vaccination. The study made its TCR cDNA through 5'RACE template switching. That step introduced a universal primer site along with UMIs. TCRdb independently ran MiXCR on the 5' RACE reads; one entry per CDR3 protein. The data contain 150,000 to 200,000 distinct CDR3 sequences, around 9.7% of them singletons. This CDR3 region has 14 residues. Germline loops: CDR1 MNHEY, CDR2 SVGEGT. Trimming stripped 2 bases from V and 4 bases from J, with 10 bases between. This clonotype was observed at least ten times. V gene TRBV6-2 or TRBV6-3 combines with J gene TRBJ2-3; D could derive from TRBD1 or TRBD2 (5 bases each). Sequences were derived from CD8+ T cells sorted from PBMCs, sampled 45 days after the yellow fever booster vaccination. This TCR was recovered from a man in his late teens or twenties who received the YFV17D yellow fever vaccine. CDR3 loop: CASSYGGRADTQYF. CDR3 coding DNA: TGTGCCAGCAGTTACGGGGGACGGGCAGATACGCAGTATTTT.